The 18 T cell receptor beta chains in this list originate from one sample, sequenced in a study of PD-1 blockade in mismatch repair-deficient tumors. TCRdb keeps only in-frame clones here, not all; method: immunoSEQ multiplex PCR. Of under 85,000 clones in the sample, 70% to 80% were seen once. The sequenced sample was peripheral blood, obtained 2 weeks after starting pembrolizumab. The receptors were gathered from an adult with mismatch repair-deficient cancer.

This clone was seen more than once but under ten times. The chain combines TRBV11-3 with TRBJ2-1; perhaps TRBD2 as D (6 bases). V was shortened by 5 bases and J by 7 bases, with 12 bases between the two germline ends. This CDR3 has 13 residues. Germline V gene lookup returns CDR1 SGHNT and CDR2 YENEEA. The CDR3 nucleotides read TGTGCCAGCAGCGGTACGGGAGCGAATGAGCAGTTCTTC. Amino acids: CASSGTGANEQFF.

The chain combines TRBV12-5 with TRBJ2-3, with a weak D call TRBD1 (6 bases). Germline V gives CDR1 LGHNT, CDR2 FRNRAP. Trimming took off 1 base at V and 1 base at J, with 6 bases between the two ends. The CDR3 runs to 14 residues. CDR3 region: CASGLDRGTDTQYF. The CDR3 DNA follows: TGTGCTAGTGGTTTGGACAGGGGCACAGATACGCAGTATTTT.

This clone was seen a handful of times. This chain links TRBV5-1 with TRBJ2-7, with 7 bases fitting TRBD2. Germline CDR1 reads SGHRS; CDR2 reads YFSETQ. CDR3 size: 15 residues. Unmatched junction bases numbered 12, after V lost 4 bases and J lost 5 bases. Written as DNA, the CDR3 is TGCGCCAGCAGCCGTTCTGGGGGAGGGCCTAACGAGCAGTACTTC. As protein: CASSRSGGGPNEQYF.

The chain links TRBV25-1 to TRBJ1-2; D is undetermined. CDR3 length: 16 residues. Germline CDR1 reads MGHDK; CDR2 reads SYGVNS. Trimming removed 1 base at V and 3 bases at J, with 15 bases between. The CDR3 spells CASSEWFRESDYGYTF. The CDR3 DNA is TGTGCCAGCAGTGAATGGTTTCGGGAAAGCGACTATGGCTACACCTTC.

The chain carries TRBV19 and TRBJ1-5; D gene uncertain. The CDR3 totals 14 residues. The germline CDR1 and CDR2 sequences are LNHDA and SQIVND (reference sequence). Trimming pared 4 bases from V and 3 bases from J, leaving 10 bases between. DNA of the CDR3: TGTGCCAGTAGTACACAAAGAGCCAATCAGCCCCAGCATTTT. This gives the protein CASSTQRANQPQHF.

This clone counts as medium-sized (0.01 to 0.1%). V is TRBV7-3 and J is TRBJ2-1; 8 bases match TRBD2. Per germline, CDR1 SGHTA and CDR2 FQGTGA. Trimming cost V 3 bases and J 8 bases; bases outside gene matches: 12. This CDR3 region has 16 residues. CDR3 sequence: CASSLGTGGRHHEQFF. In DNA, the CDR3 is TGTGCCAGCAGCTTGGGTACAGGCGGGAGGCACCATGAGCAGTTCTTC.

V usage is TRBV19 and J usage is TRBJ2-3; 10 nucleotides align to TRBD2. CDR1 is LNHDA, CDR2 SQIVND, per germline (reference sequence). The CDR3 covers 17 residues. J gave up 6 bases and V 4 bases, and 13 bases lay outside the gene matches. CDR3 amino acids: CASSTPGRSGRADTQYF. For the CDR3, the DNA is TGTGCCAGTAGTACCCCCGGAAGAAGCGGGAGGGCGGATACGCAGTATTTT.

The CDR3 DNA is TGCGCCAGCAGCTTGACTAGCCGAATCTCGAACACCGGGGAGCTGTTTTTT. Its translation: CASSLTSRISNTGELFF. The gene calls are TRBV5-1 and TRBJ2-2; D possibly corresponds to TRBD2 (6 bases). The CDR3 has 17 amino acids. The germline V gene encodes CDR1 SGHRS and CDR2 YFSETQ. Trimming removed 1 base from V and 0 bases from J, with 13 bases in between.

The V call is TRBV4-3, the J call TRBJ2-7; 12 nucleotides line up with TRBD2. The J segment lost 4 bases and the V segment lost 3 bases, leaving 1 base of the junction unmatched. This CDR3 spans 14 amino acids. Looked up from germline, CDR1 is LGHNA and CDR2 is YSLEER. CDR3: CASSQLAGGYEQYF. For the CDR3, the DNA is TGCGCCAGCAGCCAGCTAGCGGGAGGGTACGAGCAGTACTTC.

The V and J genes are TRBV6-5 and TRBJ2-6; a weak D match, TRBD1 (6 bases). V lost 2 bases, J lost 4 bases, and 12 bases lay in between. CDR3 size: 16 residues. The germline gives CDR1 MNHEY, CDR2 SVGAGI. The CDR3 is CASSYGQGSGANVLTF. For the CDR3, the DNA is TGTGCCAGCAGTTACGGTCAGGGGTCCGGGGCCAACGTCCTGACTTTC.

The chain is built from TRBV5-6 and TRBJ1-3; TRBD1 aligns across 7 bases. The V and J ends lost 1 base and 0 bases, in that order; junction bases with no gene match: 4. The length of the CDR3 is 16 residues. Germline assignment: CDR1 SGHDT and CDR2 YYEEEE. CDR3 sequence reads: CASSLLPGGSGNTIYF. The CDR3 DNA follows: TGTGCCAGCAGCTTGTTACCAGGGGGCTCTGGAAACACCATATATTTT. The entire variable domain, with the rest obtained from reference TRBV5-6 and TRBJ1-3, is as follows: DAGVTQSPTHLIKTRGQQVTLRCSPKSGHDTVSWYQQALGQGPQFIFQYYEEEERQRGNFPDRFSGHQFPNYSSELNVNALLLGDSALYLCASSLLPGGSGNTIYFGEGSWLTVV.

This sequence joins TRBV12-5 and TRBJ2-5; TRBD2 matches at 7 bases. CDR3 size: 15 residues. The germline V gene encodes CDR1 LGHNT and CDR2 FRNRAP. V dropped 2 bases and J dropped 10; count of bases not matched to a gene: 13. CDR3 sequence: CASGLTTVGPGGQYF. Written as DNA, the CDR3 is TGTGCTAGTGGTTTGACGACAGTCGGCCCGGGGGGCCAGTACTTC.

V and J are TRBV7-3 and TRBJ1-2, with unresolved D. Germline lookup yields CDR1 SGHTA and CDR2 FQGTGA. V was pared by 1 base and J by 4 bases, with 4 bases between. The CDR3 is 12 amino acids. CDR3: CASSLNGYGYTF. DNA for the CDR3: TGTGCCAGCAGCTTAAACGGCTATGGCTACACCTTC.

The chain has TRBV9 and TRBJ2-1; weak D call: TRBD2 (6 bases). The V gene's germline CDR1 is SGDLS and CDR2 YYNGEE. Deletions cut 6 bases from V and 9 bases from J, with 22 bases between. The CDR3 consists of 15 residues. In DNA, the CDR3 is TGTGCCAGCACCTATGGCGGGGAGTTGGATGGTGAGCAGTTCTTC. It is translated as CASTYGGELDGEQFF.

In its sample, this clone was seen once. The chain recombines TRBV7-2 with TRBJ2-7; TRBD2 aligns across 10 bases. V trimming: 5 bases; J trimming: 0 bases; junction bases outside the gene matches: 4. Germline V gene data show CDR1 as SGHTA and CDR2 as FQGNSA. The CDR3 consists of 15 residues. CDR3 bases: TGTGCCAGCAGCACGGGACTAGCGTACTCCTACGAGCAGTACTTC. Amino acids: CASSTGLAYSYEQYF.

V is TRBV9 and J is TRBJ2-1; 8 nucleotides line up with TRBD2. V shed 0 bases, J shed 7 bases, and the junction held 9 bases outside the gene matches. The germline gives CDR1 SGDLS, CDR2 YYNGEE. The CDR3 spans 16 residues. The CDR3 coding sequence is TGTGCCAGCAGCGTAGGAACGGGAGGGATTTGGAATGAGCAGTTCTTC. It translates to CASSVGTGGIWNEQFF. The full variable domain, its missing parts supplied by reference TRBV9 and TRBJ2-1, is DSGVTQTPKHLITATGQRVTLRCSPRSGDLSVYWYQQSLDQGLQFLIQYYNGEERAKGNILERFSAQQFPDLHSELNLSSLELGDSALYFCASSVGTGGIWNEQFFGPGTRLTVL.

The chain employs TRBV13 and TRBJ2-5; D is undetermined. There are 15 residues in the CDR3. CDR1 is PRHDT and CDR2 is FYEKMQ in the germline V gene (reference sequence). V was cut by 5 bases and J by 4 bases, with 17 bases left in between. CDR3 sequence reads: CASSRLTLGTETQYF. The CDR3 coding sequence is TGTGCCAGCAGCCGACTGACACTCGGTACAGAGACCCAGTACTTC.

This clone is a singleton in its sample. This chain connects TRBV11-2 to TRBJ2-7; 7 bases are a match to TRBD2. The CDR3 extends over 13 amino acids. In germline, CDR1 is SGHAT, CDR2 FQNNGV. V lost 6 bases to trimming and J lost 3 bases; unmatched junction nucleotides: 5. The CDR3 DNA follows: TGTGCCAGCAGGGGGCTAGCGGACTACGAGCAGTACTTC. Residues: CASRGLADYEQYF.